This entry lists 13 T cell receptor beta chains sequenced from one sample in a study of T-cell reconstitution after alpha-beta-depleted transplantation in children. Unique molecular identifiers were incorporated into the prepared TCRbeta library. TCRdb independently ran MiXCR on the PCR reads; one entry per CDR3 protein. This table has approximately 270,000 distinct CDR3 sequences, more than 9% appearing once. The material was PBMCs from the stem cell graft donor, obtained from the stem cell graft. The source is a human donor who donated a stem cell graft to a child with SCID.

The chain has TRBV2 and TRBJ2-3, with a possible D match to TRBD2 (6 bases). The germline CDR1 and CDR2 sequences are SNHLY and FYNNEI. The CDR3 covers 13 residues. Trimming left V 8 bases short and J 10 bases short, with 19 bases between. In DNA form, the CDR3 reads TGTGCCAGCGAGACTAGGGGCGGTTTGCCGCAGTATTTT. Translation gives CASETRGGLPQYF.

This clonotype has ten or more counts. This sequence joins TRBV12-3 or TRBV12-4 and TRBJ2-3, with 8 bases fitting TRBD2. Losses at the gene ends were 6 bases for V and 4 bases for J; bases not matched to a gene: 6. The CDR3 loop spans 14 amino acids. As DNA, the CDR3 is TGTGCCAGCAGAAAGCGGGGGTGGCCAGATACGCAGTATTTT. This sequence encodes CASRKRGWPDTQYF.

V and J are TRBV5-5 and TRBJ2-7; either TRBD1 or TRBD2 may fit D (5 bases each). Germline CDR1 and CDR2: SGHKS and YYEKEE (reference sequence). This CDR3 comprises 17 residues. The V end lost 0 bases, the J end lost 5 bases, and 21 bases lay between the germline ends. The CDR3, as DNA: TGTGCCAGCAGCTTGGCGGGATCAACAGGCGCCGCCCACGAGCAGTACTTC. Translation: CASSLAGSTGAAHEQYF.

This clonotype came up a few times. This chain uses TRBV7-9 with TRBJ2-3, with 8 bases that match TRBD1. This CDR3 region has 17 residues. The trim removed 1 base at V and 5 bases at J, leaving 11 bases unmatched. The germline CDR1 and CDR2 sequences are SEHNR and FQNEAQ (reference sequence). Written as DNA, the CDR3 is TGTGCCAGCAGCTTAGGAGGTGTGGGACAGGCTGGAGATACGCAGTATTTT. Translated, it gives CASSLGGVGQAGDTQYF.

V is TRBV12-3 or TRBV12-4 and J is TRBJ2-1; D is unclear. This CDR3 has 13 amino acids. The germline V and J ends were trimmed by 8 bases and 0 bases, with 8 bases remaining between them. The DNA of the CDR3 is TGTGCCAGCGGCGGCAGCTCCTACAATGAGCAGTTCTTC. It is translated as CASGGSSYNEQFF.

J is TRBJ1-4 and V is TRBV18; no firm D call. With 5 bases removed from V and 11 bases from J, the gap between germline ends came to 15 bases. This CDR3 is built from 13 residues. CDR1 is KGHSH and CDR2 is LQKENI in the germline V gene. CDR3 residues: CASSTDNGGKLFF. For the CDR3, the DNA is TGTGCCAGCTCAACGGATAATGGAGGGAAACTGTTTTTT.

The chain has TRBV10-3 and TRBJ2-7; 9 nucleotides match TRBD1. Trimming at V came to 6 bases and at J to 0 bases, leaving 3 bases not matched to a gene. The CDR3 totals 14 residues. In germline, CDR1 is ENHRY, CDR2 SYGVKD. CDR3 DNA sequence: TGTGCCATCAGAGGACAGGGGAGCTCCTACGAGCAGTACTTC. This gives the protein CAIRGQGSSYEQYF.

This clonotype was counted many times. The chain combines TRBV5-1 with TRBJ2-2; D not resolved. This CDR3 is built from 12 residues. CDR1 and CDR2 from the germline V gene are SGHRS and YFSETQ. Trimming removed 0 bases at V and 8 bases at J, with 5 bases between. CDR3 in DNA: TGCGCCAGCAGCTTGGATCGAGGGGAGCTGTTTTTT. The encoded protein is CASSLDRGELFF. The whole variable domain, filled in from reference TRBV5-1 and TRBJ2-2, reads KAGVTQTPRYLIKTRGQQVTLSCSPISGHRSVSWYQQTPGQGLQFLFEYFSETQRNKGNFPGRFSGRQFSNSRSEMNVSTLELGDSALYLCASSLDRGELFFGEGSRLTVL.

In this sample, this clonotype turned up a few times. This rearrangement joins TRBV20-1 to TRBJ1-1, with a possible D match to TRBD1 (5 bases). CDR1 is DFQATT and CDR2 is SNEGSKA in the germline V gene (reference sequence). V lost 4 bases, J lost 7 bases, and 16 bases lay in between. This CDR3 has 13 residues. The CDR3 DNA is TGCAGTGCTACGGAGGGAGGGGCCATTGAAGCTTTCTTT. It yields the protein CSATEGGAIEAFF.

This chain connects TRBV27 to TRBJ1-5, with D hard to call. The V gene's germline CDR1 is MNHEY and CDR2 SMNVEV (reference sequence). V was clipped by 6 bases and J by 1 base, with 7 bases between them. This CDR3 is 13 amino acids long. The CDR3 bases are TGTGCCAGCAGCCCCACGAGCAATCAGCCCCAGCATTTT. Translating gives CASSPTSNQPQHF.

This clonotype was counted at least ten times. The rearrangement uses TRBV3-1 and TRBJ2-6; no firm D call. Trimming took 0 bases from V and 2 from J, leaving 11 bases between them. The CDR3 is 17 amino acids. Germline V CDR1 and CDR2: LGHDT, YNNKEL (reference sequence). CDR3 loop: CASSQDYTAAGANVLTF. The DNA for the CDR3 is TGTGCCAGCAGCCAAGATTACACGGCTGCTGGGGCCAACGTCCTGACTTTC.

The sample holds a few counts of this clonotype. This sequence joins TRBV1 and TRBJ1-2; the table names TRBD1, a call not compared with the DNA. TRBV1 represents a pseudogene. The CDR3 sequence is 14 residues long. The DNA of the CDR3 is TGCACCAGCAGCCAGTCCGACAGGGGCTATGGCTACACCTTC. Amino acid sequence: CTSSQSDRGYGYTF.

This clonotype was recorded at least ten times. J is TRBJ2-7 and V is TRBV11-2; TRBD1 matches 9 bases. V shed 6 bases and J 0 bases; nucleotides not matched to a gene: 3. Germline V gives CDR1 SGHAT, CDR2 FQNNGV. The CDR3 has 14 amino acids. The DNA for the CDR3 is TGTGCCAGCAGGGGACAGGGCGTCTCCTACGAGCAGTACTTC. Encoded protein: CASRGQGVSYEQYF.